This TCR beta chain was sequenced for a study of T cells in Graves' hyperthyroidism and ophthalmopathy. The germline gives CDR1 MNHEY, CDR2 SVGEGT. Trimming took off 8 bases at V and 7 bases at J, with 6 bases between the two ends. The CDR3 runs 10 residues. From RNA transcripts, TCR beta CDR3 regions were amplified. In the first-round RT-PCR of the TCR CDR3, the HTBI primer set was used. Each CDR3 protein is one row after TCRdb ran MiXCR on the multiplex PCR reads. The data contain roughly 500,000 distinct CDR3 sequences, 15% to 20% of them singletons. Worth noting for this clonotype: Its antigen is not known.

Whole-study findings and limits: In simple terms, a model built on 13 V-J features told ophthalmopathy apart from stable hyperthyroidism. The majority of expanded thyroid clonotypes above 0.001 also appeared in blood.

The TCR comes from a woman in her 30s with Graves' ophthalmopathy. The chain links TRBV6-2 or TRBV6-3 to TRBJ2-1; no clear D. Input material: blood. The CDR3 reads CASATNEQFF. In nucleotides, the CDR3 is TGTGCCAGCGCTACTAATGAGCAGTTCTTC.